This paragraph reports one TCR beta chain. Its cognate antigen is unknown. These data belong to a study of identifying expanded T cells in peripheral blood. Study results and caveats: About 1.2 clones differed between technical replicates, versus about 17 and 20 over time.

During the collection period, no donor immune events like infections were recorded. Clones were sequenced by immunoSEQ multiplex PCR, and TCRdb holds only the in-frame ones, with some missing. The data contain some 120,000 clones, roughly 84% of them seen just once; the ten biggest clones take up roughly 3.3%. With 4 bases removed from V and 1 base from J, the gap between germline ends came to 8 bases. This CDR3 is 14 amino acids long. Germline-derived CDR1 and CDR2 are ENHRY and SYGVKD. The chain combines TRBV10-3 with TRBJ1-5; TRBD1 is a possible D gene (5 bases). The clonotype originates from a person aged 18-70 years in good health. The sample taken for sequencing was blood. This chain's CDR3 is CAISGTSSNQPQHF. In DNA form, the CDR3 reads TGTGCCATCAGTGGGACAAGCAGCAATCAGCCCCAGCATTTT.